These T cell receptor beta chains were read from a single sample in a study of cytomegalovirus exposure and HLA in healthy donors. This table comes from immunoSEQ multiplex PCR, and its TCRdb copy is limited to in-frame clones, with some not included. The sample comprises roughly 90,000 clones, about 82% of which are singletons, and about 7.9% rests with the top ten. Sequenced material: PBMCs. The receptors stem from a man younger than 45 in good health and CMV-seronegative. Both conserved end residues are part of each CDR3. Rows may omit the clone size; those that give it use once, few, many or a size class.

CDR3aa	v_gene	len	abundance	j_gene
CASSPGGPEYTF	TRBV5-6	12	NA	TRBJ1-2
CATGEGPNTEAFF	TRBV9	13	NA	TRBJ1-1
CASTAGQNLYEQYF	TRBV19	14	NA	TRBJ2-7
CASSLGAGDQPQHF	TRBV5-1	14	NA	TRBJ1-5
CASSFLPRDQREPDTQYF	TRBV7-2	18	NA	TRBJ2-3
CASSSTVSRNTEAFF	TRBV11-2	15	once	TRBJ1-1
CAISDLPGDTQYF	TRBV10-3	13	NA	TRBJ2-3
CAISEFPGTEFF	TRBV10-3	12	NA	TRBJ2-1
CASSALTGTGNTIYF	TRBV6-1	15	NA	TRBJ1-3
CASRRGSTGVEQYF	TRBV6-5	14	NA	TRBJ2-7
CASSQVGQGPQHF	TRBV4-1	13	NA	TRBJ1-5
CASSPLSGGGHEQYF	TRBV18	15	NA	TRBJ2-7
CASSQLRGQPQHF	TRBV4-1	13	NA	TRBJ1-5
CASSLDPGGEETQYF	TRBV7-6	15	NA	TRBJ2-5
CASSLTHRDRVPGELFF	TRBV4-3	17	NA	TRBJ2-2
CASSLLGRRFRMLFGYTF	TRBV7-7	18	once	TRBJ1-2
CASSEDGGSNQPQHF	TRBV6-4	15	NA	TRBJ1-5
CASSPPGRVGTEAFF	TRBV18	15	NA	TRBJ1-1
CAWSGGDTQYF	TRBV30	11	NA	TRBJ2-3
CASTLQQGDETQYF	TRBV7-9	14	NA	TRBJ2-5
CASSARGNGYGYTF	TRBV5-4	14	few	TRBJ1-2
CASSPTGARSPLHF	TRBV27	14	few	TRBJ1-6
CASSLVAGAMNEQYF	TRBV7-8	15	NA	TRBJ2-7
CASSLRWGKGDDSPLHF	TRBV5-1	17	NA	TRBJ1-6
CASSGQATGELFF	TRBV6-1	13	NA	TRBJ2-2
CASSFGFGQGNQPQHF	TRBV5-5	16	NA	TRBJ1-5